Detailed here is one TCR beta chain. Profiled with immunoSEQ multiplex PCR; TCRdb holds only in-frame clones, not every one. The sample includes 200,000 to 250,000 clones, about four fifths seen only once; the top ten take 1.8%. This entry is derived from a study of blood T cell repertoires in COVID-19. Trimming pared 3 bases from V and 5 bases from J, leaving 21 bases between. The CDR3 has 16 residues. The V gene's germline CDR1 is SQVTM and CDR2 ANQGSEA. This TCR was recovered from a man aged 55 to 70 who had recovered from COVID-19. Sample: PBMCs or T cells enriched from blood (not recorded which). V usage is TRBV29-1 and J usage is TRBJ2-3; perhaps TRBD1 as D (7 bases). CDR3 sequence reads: CSVDRIGAGGGDTQYF. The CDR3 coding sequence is TGCAGCGTTGATCGAATCGGGGCAGGGGGAGGAGATACGCAGTATTTT.